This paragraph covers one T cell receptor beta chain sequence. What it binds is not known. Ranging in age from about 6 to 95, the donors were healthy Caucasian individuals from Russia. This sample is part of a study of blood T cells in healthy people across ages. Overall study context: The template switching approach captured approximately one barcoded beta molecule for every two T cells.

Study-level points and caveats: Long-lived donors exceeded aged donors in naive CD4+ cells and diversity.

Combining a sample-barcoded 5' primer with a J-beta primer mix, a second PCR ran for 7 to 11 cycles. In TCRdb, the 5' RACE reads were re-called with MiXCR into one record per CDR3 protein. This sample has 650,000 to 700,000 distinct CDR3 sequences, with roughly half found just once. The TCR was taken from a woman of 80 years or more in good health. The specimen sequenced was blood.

As DNA, the CDR3 is TGTGCCAGCAGTTGGGGCGCCCGGCGGAGCAATCAGCCCCAGCATTTT. It codes for CASSWGARRSNQPQHF. This chain joins TRBV12-3 or TRBV12-4 and TRBJ1-5; a weak D match, TRBD1 (5 bases). V shed 4 bases and J shed 1 base, with 14 bases lying between them. This CDR3 region has 16 residues.